Below are 27 T cell receptor beta chains sequenced from a single sample in a study of blood T cell repertoires in COVID-19. Sequencing used immunoSEQ multiplex PCR; TCRdb keeps in-frame clones, though not all of them. The data hold about 98,000 clones, with roughly 80% observed a single time. Sample: peripheral blood. Every receptor here comes from a man between 65 and 85 years old with active or convalescent COVID-19.

V usage is TRBV4-1 and J usage is TRBJ2-3; D not resolved. Germline values: CDR1 MGHRA, CDR2 YSYEKL. V lost 2 bases and J lost 11, with 11 bases in between. CDR3 length equals 12 residues. CDR3 in DNA: TGCGCCAGCAGCCAAAACCAGAATGAGCAGTATTTT. Translation gives CASSQNQNEQYF.

This chain connects TRBV2 to TRBJ1-2; 8 positions match TRBD1. CDR1 SNHLY and CDR2 FYNNEI come from the germline V gene. The CDR3 is 15 amino acids. The ends lost 0 bases at V and 2 bases at J; junction bases unmatched: 2. This CDR3 reads CASSEAQGANYGYTF. In DNA, the CDR3 is TGTGCCAGCAGTGAAGCGCAGGGGGCAAACTATGGCTACACCTTC.

This sequence joins TRBV4-2 and TRBJ1-4, with D perhaps matching TRBD1 (6 bases). Germline V gene sequence: CDR1 LGHNA, CDR2 YNFKEQ. This CDR3 spans 15 amino acids. Trimming cost V 1 base and J 6 bases, with 12 bases left between them. This CDR3 is CASSQGQVGDEKLFF. For the CDR3, the DNA is TGTGCCAGCAGCCAAGGACAGGTAGGAGATGAAAAACTGTTTTTT.

V and J are TRBV21-1 and TRBJ2-7; the table's D call TRBD1 went unverified against the DNA. TRBV21-1 is reported as a pseudogene. The CDR3 runs to 15 residues. CDR3 sequence: CASRRAPGHPYEQYF. As DNA, the CDR3 is TGTGCCAGCAGACGCGCCCCGGGACATCCCTACGAGCAGTACTTC.

V and J are TRBV6-5 and TRBJ2-3; TRBD1 might be the D (6 bases). The V end lost 6 bases, the J end lost 7 bases, and 20 bases lay between the germline ends. In germline, CDR1 is MNHEY, CDR2 SVGAGI. The CDR3 spans 15 residues. CDR3 sequence (DNA): TGTGCCAGCAGGGGACGTTCCAGGGGAGTATATACGCAGTATTTT. This gives the protein CASRGRSRGVYTQYF.

V and J are TRBV5-1 and TRBJ2-5; 13 nucleotides line up with TRBD2. The CDR3 is 18 residues long. The J segment lost 5 bases and the V segment lost 4 bases, leaving 14 bases of the junction unmatched. The germline CDR1 and CDR2 sequences are SGHRS and YFSETQ. The CDR3 sequence: CASSLPGLAGPVRETQYF. CDR3 nucleotide sequence: TGCGCCAGCAGCCTTCCGGGACTAGCGGGACCCGTCAGGGAGACCCAGTACTTC.

Worth noting for this clone: This same CDR3 is encoded by further DNA sequences in the sample. J is TRBJ2-2 and V is TRBV7-9; D uncertain. Germline V gives CDR1 SEHNR, CDR2 FQNEAQ (reference sequence). There are 13 residues in the CDR3. V shed 5 bases and J shed 0 bases, with 4 bases lying between them. The CDR3 loop reads CASSPSNTGELFF. CDR3 in DNA: TGTGCCAGCAGCCCATCGAACACCGGGGAGCTGTTTTTT.

This sequence joins TRBV4-1 and TRBJ2-7; 7 bases fit TRBD1. CDR1 is MGHRA and CDR2 is YSYEKL in the germline V gene. The CDR3 consists of 15 residues. V shed 2 bases, J shed 3 bases, and the junction held 7 bases outside the gene matches. The CDR3 spells CASSQPRDSNYEQYF. CDR3 coding DNA: TGCGCCAGCAGCCAACCTAGGGACAGTAACTACGAGCAGTACTTC.

Only one count was recorded for this clone. The V call is TRBV7-8, the J call TRBJ2-3, with D perhaps TRBD1 (6 bases). Germline V gene sequence: CDR1 SGHVS, CDR2 FQNEAQ. The CDR3 totals 14 residues. V was pared by 4 bases and J by 4 bases, with 12 bases between. CDR3 sequence reads: CASSSLGGADTQYF. CDR3 sequence (DNA): TGTGCCAGCAGCTCCTTAGGGGGAGCAGATACGCAGTATTTT.

The rearrangement links TRBV10-2 to TRBJ1-5, with a weak D call TRBD1 (5 bases). Trimming removed 7 bases at V and 6 bases at J, with 13 bases between. From germline, CDR1 is WSHSY and CDR2 SAAADI. The CDR3 sequence is 13 residues long. The CDR3 protein is CASTGATAQPQHF. As DNA, the CDR3 is TGCGCCAGCACTGGGGCGACGGCTCAGCCCCAGCATTTT.

The CDR3 here is CASSRGLAVTGELFF. CDR3 in DNA: TGTGCCAGCAGCCGGGGACTAGCGGTGACCGGGGAGCTGTTTTTT. The J gene is TRBJ2-2, the V gene TRBV6-5, with 11 nucleotides matching TRBD2. The CDR3 contains 15 residues. CDR1 MNHEY and CDR2 SVGAGI come from the germline V gene. After removal of 6 bases from V and 5 bases from J, the junction contained 5 bases not matched to a gene.

The chain has TRBV21-1 and TRBJ2-4; the table's D call, TRBD2, has no DNA check behind it. TRBV21-1 is annotated as a pseudogene. The CDR3 sequence is 16 residues long. CDR3 in DNA: TGTGCCAGCAGCAGTTGGGGGGGGCATGGCAAAAACATTCAGTACTTC. It codes for CASSSWGGHGKNIQYF.

On this clone: At the DNA level, this CDR3 is encoded by other sequences in the same sample as well. J is TRBJ2-1 and V is TRBV30, with D hard to call. Per the germline V gene, CDR1 is GTSNPN and CDR2 is SVGIG (reference sequence). CDR3 length equals 15 residues. The V end was cut by 0 bases, the J end by 0 bases, with 9 bases between. The CDR3 here is CAWSVRASSYNEQFF. CDR3 DNA sequence: TGTGCCTGGAGTGTACGCGCAAGCTCCTACAATGAGCAGTTCTTC.

The chain is built from TRBV7-9 and TRBJ1-1; D uncertain. V lost 5 bases and J lost 0, with 13 bases in between. CDR1 and CDR2 from the germline V gene are SEHNR and FQNEAQ (reference sequence). The CDR3 length is 15 residues. In DNA form, the CDR3 reads TGTGCCAGCAGCCCAGAGACTTTAATGAACACTGAAGCTTTCTTT. It specifies CASSPETLMNTEAFF.

This clone was observed a handful of times. This chain uses TRBV19 with TRBJ1-1; D gene uncertain. V lost 8 bases and J lost 5, with 9 bases in between. From germline, CDR1 is LNHDA and CDR2 SQIVND (reference sequence). CDR3 size: 11 residues. This CDR3 reads CASEDATEAFF. As DNA, the CDR3 is TGTGCCAGTGAAGATGCGACTGAAGCTTTCTTT.

There are a few counts of this clone. The V gene is TRBV30, the J gene TRBJ2-7, with TRBD2 as a possible D gene (6 bases). V lost 2 bases and J 5 bases, leaving 16 bases between the germline ends. Germline V CDR1 and CDR2: GTSNPN, SVGIG (reference sequence). The CDR3 is 14 amino acids. In DNA, the CDR3 is TGTGCCTGGAGTTGGGTGGGGGGTCTCAACGAGCAGTACTTC. It translates to CAWSWVGGLNEQYF.

The chain uses TRBV9 and TRBJ2-3; 7 bases are a match to TRBD1. Germline V gene data show CDR1 as SGDLS and CDR2 as YYNGEE. The CDR3 spans 15 residues. J gave up 1 base and V 0 bases, and 2 bases lay outside the gene matches. CDR3 nucleotides: TGTGCCAGCAGCGTAGAAGGGGGCCGCACAGATACGCAGTATTTT. Translated: CASSVEGGRTDTQYF. Full variable domain (rest looked up from reference TRBV9 and TRBJ2-3): DSGVTQTPKHLITATGQRVTLRCSPRSGDLSVYWYQQSLDQGLQFLIQYYNGEERAKGNILERFSAQQFPDLHSELNLSSLELGDSALYFCASSVEGGRTDTQYFGPGTRLTVL.

The rearrangement uses TRBV6-5 and TRBJ1-6, with TRBD1 matching 8 bases. The CDR3 sequence is 15 residues long. Germline V CDR1 and CDR2: MNHEY, SVGAGI. The V segment lost 4 bases and the J segment 13 bases; nucleotides outside the gene matches: 12. DNA of the CDR3: TGTGCCAGCAGTTCCAGGACAGGGCAACCTTGGCCCCTCCACTTT. Its protein is CASSSRTGQPWPLHF.

Concerning this clone itself: Other nucleotide sequences from this sample produce the same CDR3. The CDR3 reads CASSSGTGVRGYTF. CDR3 nucleotides: TGTGCCAGCAGTTCCGGGACAGGGGTTCGTGGCTACACCTTC. This chain joins TRBV27 and TRBJ1-2; the match to TRBD1 covers 10 bases. V shed 4 bases and J 7 bases; nucleotides not matched to a gene: 6. CDR1 is MNHEY, CDR2 SMNVEV, per germline (reference sequence). This CDR3 contains 14 residues.

CDR3 sequence: CASSLASAGGHGKQFF. The DNA of the CDR3 is TGTGCCAGCAGCTTAGCTTCGGCGGGGGGGCACGGGAAGCAGTTCTTC. This chain joins TRBV7-3 and TRBJ2-1, with 9 bases aligning to TRBD2. V lost 2 bases and J lost 11; bases outside the gene matches: 13. There are 16 residues in the CDR3. Germline V gene sequence: CDR1 SGHTA, CDR2 FQGTGA.

The V and J genes are TRBV27 and TRBJ2-3; 14 bases line up with TRBD2. The V gene end was trimmed by 4 bases and the J gene end by 3 bases; junction bases not matched to a gene: 3. The CDR3 length is 16 residues. Germline values: CDR1 MNHEY, CDR2 SMNVEV (reference sequence). CDR3 DNA: TGTGCCAGCAGTTCAGGGACTAGCGGGGGAACAGATACGCAGTATTTT. Its protein product is CASSSGTSGGTDTQYF.

The chain's CDR3 is CASSLGAGEYQETQYF. CDR3 DNA sequence: TGTGCCAGCAGCTTAGGGGCAGGGGAGTACCAAGAGACCCAGTACTTC. The chain recombines TRBV7-9 with TRBJ2-5, with D perhaps matching TRBD1 (6 bases). This CDR3 region has 16 residues. CDR1 is SEHNR, CDR2 FQNEAQ, per germline (reference sequence). V lost 1 base and J 0 bases, leaving 12 bases between the germline ends.

V gene TRBV11-3 combines with J gene TRBJ1-1; possibly TRBD1 for D (6 bases). The CDR3 runs 13 residues. Germline V gene data show CDR1 as SGHNT and CDR2 as YENEEA. V was cut by 5 bases and J by 4 bases, with 11 bases left in between. The CDR3 bases are TGTGCCAGCAGCATTACAGGGTTCACTGAAGCTTTCTTT. Protein product: CASSITGFTEAFF.

This chain connects TRBV28 to TRBJ1-1; maybe TRBD1 (5 bases). V was clipped by 6 bases and J by 1 base, with 18 bases between them. CDR1 and CDR2 (germline): MDHEN, SYDVKM. The CDR3 runs 16 residues. CDR3 bases: TGTGCCAGCAGAATTATCTTGGGGCAGAAGAACACTGAAGCTTTCTTT. It translates to CASRIILGQKNTEAFF.

This clone was detected only once. This chain joins TRBV15 and TRBJ2-5; maybe TRBD1 (5 bases). Germline values: CDR1 LNHNV, CDR2 YYDKDF (reference sequence). Trimming pared 0 bases from V and 8 bases from J, leaving 16 bases between. The length of the CDR3 is 15 residues. The CDR3: CATSRDLTVKGTQYF. CDR3 bases: TGTGCCACCAGCAGAGATCTGACAGTAAAAGGTACCCAGTACTTC.

The chain links TRBV4-1 to TRBJ1-1, with D perhaps TRBD1 (6 bases). The CDR3 consists of 14 residues. Germline CDR1 reads MGHRA; CDR2 reads YSYEKL. V lost 4 bases and J lost 1, with 10 bases in between. The CDR3 region is CASSPRDKNTEAFF. DNA for the CDR3: TGCGCCAGCAGCCCCAGGGACAAGAACACTGAAGCTTTCTTT.

V usage is TRBV5-1 and J usage is TRBJ2-5, with 10 positions matching TRBD2. The J segment lost 2 bases and the V segment lost 0 bases, leaving 7 bases of the junction unmatched. Germline V CDR1 and CDR2: SGHRS, YFSETQ. CDR3 length: 17 residues. The CDR3 is CASSLGTSGNVQETQYF. As DNA, the CDR3 is TGCGCCAGCAGCTTGGGTACTAGCGGGAACGTACAAGAGACCCAGTACTTC. Using reference TRBV5-1 and TRBJ2-5 for the parts outside the CDR3, the full variable domain is KAGVTQTPRYLIKTRGQQVTLSCSPISGHRSVSWYQQTPGQGLQFLFEYFSETQRNKGNFPGRFSGRQFSNSRSEMNVSTLELGDSALYLCASSLGTSGNVQETQYFGPGTRLLVL.